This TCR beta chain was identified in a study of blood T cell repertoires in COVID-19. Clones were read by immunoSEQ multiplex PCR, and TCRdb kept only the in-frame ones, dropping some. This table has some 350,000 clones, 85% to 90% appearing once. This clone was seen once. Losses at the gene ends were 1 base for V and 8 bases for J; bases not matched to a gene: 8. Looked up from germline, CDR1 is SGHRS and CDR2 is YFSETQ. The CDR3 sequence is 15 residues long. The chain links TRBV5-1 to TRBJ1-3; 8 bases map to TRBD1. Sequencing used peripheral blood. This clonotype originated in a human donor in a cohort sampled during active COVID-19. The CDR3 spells CASSLFGQGGDTIYF. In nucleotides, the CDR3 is TGCGCCAGCAGCTTGTTTGGACAGGGAGGAGACACCATATATTTT.